This T cell receptor (beta chain) was sequenced in a study of T cell repertoires in cytomegalovirus infection. Study overall: In public TCR beta signatures, there were indications of both CMV infection and matching HLA type.

TCRdb analysed the reads with MiXCR anew, one entry per CDR3 protein. The sample carries about 180,000 distinct CDR3 sequences, approximately 15% recorded once. Study-wide results and caveats: Accumulated public TCR beta family frequency recognized individuals carrying CMV together with the relevant HLA. Dominant in the ex vivo response were TCR beta clonotypes restricted by HLA-C and specific for CMV.

This clonotype occurred many times. Its antigen remains unidentified. The CDR3 consists of 15 residues. Looked up from germline, CDR1 is MNHEY and CDR2 is SVGEGT. The ends were cut back, 1 base at V and 2 bases at J, with 10 bases in the middle. The chain links TRBV6-2 or TRBV6-3 to TRBJ2-3; perhaps TRBD1 as D (6 bases). The TCR comes from a human donor in good health (CMV status not recorded). Some clones in this sample may be carry-over from other donors' samples. Sequencing was carried out using PBMCs. CDR3 sequence: CASSYWAGDTDTQYF. The DNA for the CDR3 is TGTGCCAGCAGTTACTGGGCAGGGGACACAGATACGCAGTATTTT.